This TCR beta chain emerged from a study of blood T cell repertoires in COVID-19. Exposed enrollees encountered a COVID-19 case at some point within 2 weeks before study entry. With 1 base clipped from V and 1 base from J, the junction kept 1 base outside the gene matches. The CDR3 loop spans 15 amino acids. Germline V gene sequence: CDR1 SGHNT, CDR2 YYREEE (reference sequence). Produced via immunoSEQ multiplex PCR; TCRdb's table is partial and in-frame only. The table has 250,000 or so clones, 88% seen once; the top ten hold around 3.6%. The clonotype was recovered from a woman between 25 and 40 years old who had been exposed to COVID-19. The chain employs TRBV5-4 and TRBJ2-3; 9 bases line up with TRBD1. Source material: PBMCs or T cells enriched from blood (not recorded which). The CDR3 nucleotides read TGTGCCAGCAGCTTGAGGACAGGGGGCACAGATACGCAGTATTTT. It yields the protein CASSLRTGGTDTQYF. Full variable domain (missing parts from reference TRBV5-4 and TRBJ2-3): ETGVTQSPTHLIKTRGQQVTLRCSSQSGHNTVSWYQQALGQGPQFIFQYYREEENGRGNFPPRFSGLQFPNYSSELNVNALELDDSALYLCASSLRTGGTDTQYFGPGTRLTVL.